This T cell receptor (beta chain) comes out of a study of blood T cell repertoires in COVID-19. The CDR3 has 14 amino acids. Germline lookup yields CDR1 MNHEY and CDR2 SMNVEV (reference sequence). V was trimmed by 4 bases and J by 5 bases, leaving 11 bases between them. The protocol was immunoSEQ multiplex PCR, while the TCRdb copy is restricted to in-frame clones and leaves out a portion. The sample contains about 200,000 clones, 80% to 90% of which appear only once. Sequenced: PBMCs or T cells enriched from blood (not recorded which). The chain employs TRBV27 and TRBJ2-2; the D gene is possibly TRBD1 (6 bases). The receptor's source is a man aged 35-49 years who had recovered from COVID-19. The CDR3 bases are TGTGCCAGCAGTTGGAACAGGGTTACCGGGGAGCTGTTTTTT. Translation: CASSWNRVTGELFF.